This T cell receptor (beta chain) was identified in a study of OX40 agonist ivuxolimab in advanced cancers. Describing the broader study: Ivuxolimab was a fully human IgG2 agonistic monoclonal antibody targeting the costimulatory receptor OX40 (CD134). Prior anti-PD-1, anti-PD-L1 or anti-CTLA-4 therapy was permitted, and checkpoint inhibitors had been received by less than 45% of dose-escalation patients. Partial responses occurred in three dose-escalation patients: two with cutaneous melanoma and one with hepatocellular carcinoma. Intravenous ivuxolimab was administered to patients every 2 weeks at six dose levels: 0.01, 0.1, 0.3, 1.5, 3 and 10 mg/kg. The paper describes the monotherapy dose-escalation part (N ≈ 52 patients) of the phase I trial of ivuxolimab. In the dose-escalation cohort, roughly 82% of patients were male, and the mean age was 60 years with a range of about 20 to 79. Among the 50 to 55 dose-escalation patients, about 20 had hepatocellular carcinoma, around 15 melanoma, 9 renal cell carcinoma and 9 head and neck cancer. Peripheral TCRbeta sequencing aimed to test whether ivuxolimab altered TCR sequence diversity and caused clonal T-cell expansion. Findings and caveats that apply to the study as a whole: After ivuxolimab, CD8+ T cells had more expanded clones than CD4+ T cells on average. At doses of 0.1 to 3.0 mg/kg, clonal expansion of both CD4+ and CD8+ T cells in blood was seen between baseline and week 6. Partial responders in the 0.1-3.0 mg/kg groups had among the lowest normalized peripheral clonal expansion, especially among CD8+ T cells. Low levels of normalized T-cell clonal expansion were also seen in some nonresponding patients. Antigen specificity was not determined for the clonally expanded peripheral T cells.

For sequencing of the TCRbeta CDR3 region, genomic DNA was extracted from the sorted cells. TCRbeta CDR3 regions were sequenced using the immunoSEQ Assay. In its TCRdb copy, this immuneACCESS table keeps in-frame sequences only and misses some clones. Where compared with another copy, unresolved V genes explain less than half of these, and the others have no known cause. This sample gives roughly 15,000 clones in total; 80% of them show up just once. Roughly 24% of the sample is in the top ten clones. With respect to this clone: Its antigen remains unidentified. No much larger clone is present one base from it, and per-base qualities are unavailable.

Patients with a history of autoimmune disease or receiving systemic immunosuppression were excluded from the trial. Peripheral blood for TCR sequencing was drawn from every dose cohort at baseline, at cycle 4 day 1 and at cycle 7 day 1. Samples came from an open-label, multicenter, first-in-human phase I dose-escalation trial of ivuxolimab. The trial enrolled adults with locally advanced or metastatic head and neck squamous cell, hepatocellular, melanoma or renal cell carcinoma. Before TCR sequencing, CD4+ T cells and CD8+ T cells were sorted from peripheral blood as separate populations. V drops 3 bases and J drops 2 bases, leaving 11 bases in between. Sequences KGHSH (CDR1) and LQKENI (CDR2) are obtained from the germline V gene. Including the terminal cysteine and phenylalanine, the CDR3 comprises 15 residues. Only the CDR3 portion is preserved as DNA: 45 bases, with reading frame beginning at the first base.

The chain employs TRBV18 and TRBJ1-3; the best D guess is TRBD1, with 5 bases matching. The source was CD4+ or CD8+ T cells sorted from blood, collected in a trial of the OX40 agonist ivuxolimab. This TCR was sampled from an adult with an advanced solid tumor such as melanoma, head and neck, liver or kidney cancer. DNA sequence: TGTGCCAGCTCACCGACCCAGGGAGCTGGAAACACCATATATTTT. It is translated as CASSPTQGAGNTIYF.